This section outlines one T cell receptor (beta chain) sequence together with its context. Its antigen is not known. V lost 4 bases, J lost 2 bases, and 11 bases lay in between. There are 14 residues in the CDR3. CDR1 is SGHDN, CDR2 FVKESK, per germline. As every portion of the isolated RNA was reverse transcribed, the sequencing read expressed TCRB transcripts. Sequencing was performed with immunoSEQ multiplex PCR; in TCRdb, only in-frame clones are kept and a portion is missing. Seen here are fewer than 900,000 clones, roughly 15% observed once, and the top ten hold 0.02% to 0.025%. These data belong to a study of beta chain features in type 1 diabetes. Study findings and constraints: PCR may have favored shorter templates equally in patients and controls. A closer apparent resemblance between naive, central memory and Treg TCRB repertoires was seen in patients than in healthy donors. Sequencing from cDNA could over-represent high-TCR-expressing cells.

The clonotype was recovered from a woman aged 18-35 years in good health. Sequencing was carried out using naive CD4+ T cells from blood. The chain carries TRBV14 and TRBJ2-5; D gene unclear. Written as DNA, the CDR3 is TGTGCCAGCAGCCCCCGGAGTGGTCAAGAGACCCAGTACTTC. Translating gives CASSPRSGQETQYF.